This T cell receptor (beta chain) was obtained from a study of metastatic and nonmetastatic thyroid tumors. This clone was recorded many times. This CDR3 contains 14 residues. Trimming left V 8 bases short and J 6 bases short, with 16 bases between. Germline CDR1 SGHTA, CDR2 FQGNSA. Per the authors' pipeline: Across clinicopathological groups, CDR3 differences served as the basis for building a distant-metastasis classifier for papillary thyroid cancer. MiXCR reprocessed the PCR reads for TCRdb. The V and J calls and clone size come from TCRdb's table, not from the authors' own analysis. The data contain tens of thousands of clones, about 20% of them singletons. Patients underwent thyroid surgery, and none had received any treatment before it.

Sequenced material: adjacent normal tissue. The sequence derives from a female donor with papillary thyroid cancer or a benign thyroid nodule (not recorded which). Some clones in this sample may be carry-over from other donors' samples. The genes are TRBV7-2 and TRBJ2-2, with D perhaps TRBD1 or TRBD2 (7 bases each). CDR3 bases: TGTGCCAGCTCAAGACAGGGAGGGGCCGGGGAGCTGTTTTTT. Amino acid sequence: CASSRQGGAGELFF.